The 4 T cell receptor beta chains below come from one sample, sequenced in a study of STAT5B mutations in CD4+ large granular lymphocyte leukemia. Only in-frame clones appear in the TCRdb table, and some are missing; sequencing was by immunoSEQ multiplex PCR. This table has tens of thousands of clones, about 85% appearing once. The sample comprised CD4+ T cells from blood buffy coats. The receptors originated from a human donor in good health.

The chain recombines TRBV18 with TRBJ2-7; no firm D call. V dropped 3 bases and J dropped 2 bases, with 5 bases sitting between them. This CDR3 has 12 residues. Germline-derived CDR1 and CDR2 are KGHSH and LQKENI. CDR3 DNA sequence: TGTGCCAGCTCACCTGGAGCCTACGAGCAGTACTTC. Translating it yields CASSPGAYEQYF.

The gene calls are TRBV21-1 and TRBJ1-1; whether TRBD1, the table's D call, matches the DNA was not checked. TRBV21-1 is a pseudogene segment. The CDR3 covers 17 residues. CDR3 sequence: CASSNRVAGKTSTEAFF. In DNA form, the CDR3 reads TGTGCCAGCAGCAATCGCGTGGCAGGGAAGACGAGCACTGAAGCTTTCTTT.

The rearrangement uses TRBV7-2 and TRBJ2-4; D could derive from TRBD1 or TRBD2 (5 bases each). Per germline, CDR1 SGHTA and CDR2 FQGNSA. Trimming cost V 1 base and J 7 bases, with 11 bases left between them. This CDR3 has 14 residues. The CDR3 DNA reads TGTGCCAGCAGCTTAGGAGGGGCTTGGAACATTCAGTACTTC. This encodes CASSLGGAWNIQYF.

The rearrangement joins TRBV7-9 to TRBJ1-4; D uncertain. Looked up from germline, CDR1 is SEHNR and CDR2 is FQNEAQ (reference sequence). This CDR3 region has 14 residues. V gave up 1 base and J gave up 5 bases, with 8 bases separating them. The CDR3 sequence is CASSLGGTNEKLFF. Here the CDR3 DNA reads TGTGCCAGCAGCTTAGGAGGAACGAATGAAAAACTGTTTTTT.